This TCR beta chain is drawn from a study of shared clonotypes between healthy human individuals. Study outcomes and limitations: A handful of donors showed sharing of approximately 5% of naive CD4 clonotypes. Expectations were that clonotype sharing among donors would be affected by sequencing depth.

Concerning this clone itself: Its antigen remains unknown.

Profiled with immunoSEQ multiplex PCR; TCRdb holds only in-frame clones, not every one. The data show more than 2,000,000 clones, with just over 90% seen just once and over 0.12% held by the top ten. The V gene's germline CDR1 is SEHNR and CDR2 FQNEAQ (reference sequence). The CDR3 totals 15 residues. The junction had 2 bases not matched to a gene; V was cut back by 1 base and J by 0 bases. This rearrangement joins TRBV7-9 to TRBJ2-7; 8 bases match TRBD1. This TCR came from a man between 18 and 35 years old in good health. Input material: naive CD4+ T cells sorted from blood. Subset defined: CD45RA+ positively selected. The CDR3 nucleotides are TGTGCCAGCAGCTTAGGGGGACAGGACTCCTACGAGCAGTACTTC. It specifies CASSLGGQDSYEQYF.